This is a list of T cell receptor beta chains from one sample in a study of T cell responses to AZD1222 COVID-19 vaccine. Data came from immunoSEQ multiplex PCR; TCRdb stores just in-frame clones and leaves some out. The table lists 90,000 to 120,000 clones, 87% of them singletons. The sequencing used peripheral blood, collected 28 days after the second AZD1222 dose. The source of these receptors is an adult who received the AZD1222 COVID-19 vaccine. Both conserved end residues are part of each CDR3. The D gene is left open where the match is weak. A row's size may be missing; if present it is once, few, many or a size class.

v_gene,d_gene,j_gene,abundance,CDR3aa,CDR3nt
TRBV19,TRBD1,TRBJ2-1,-,CASSLGGPYNEQFF,TGTGCCAGTAGTCTAGGGGGCCCCTACAATGAGCAGTTCTTC
TRBV6-6,-,TRBJ1-2,-,CASFPGGSYGYTF,TGTGCCAGCTTCCCGGGGGGCAGCTATGGCTACACCTTC
TRBV7-2,-,TRBJ2-2,once,CASSLEGRAGELFF,TGTGCCAGCAGCTTAGAGGGGCGGGCCGGGGAGCTGTTTTTT
TRBV4-1,-,TRBJ2-1,-,CASSQDWRRTSYNEQFF,TGCGCCAGCAGCCAAGATTGGCGGAGGACCTCCTACAATGAGCAGTTCTTC
TRBV12-5,-,TRBJ2-3,-,CASGLPRVAGRNTDTQYF,TGTGCTAGTGGTTTGCCCAGGGTCGCGGGGCGGAACACAGATACGCAGTATTTT
TRBV7-8,-,TRBJ1-2,-,CASSFLGPWERYGYTF,TGTGCCAGCAGCTTTCTGGGCCCATGGGAGCGGTATGGCTACACCTTC
TRBV7-9,-,TRBJ1-6,-,CASSFSAGASSPLHF,TGTGCCAGCAGTTTTAGCGCTGGGGCGAGTTCACCCCTCCACTTT
TRBV6-5,-,TRBJ2-3,-,CASSYSGGNTDTQYF,TGTGCCAGCAGTTACTCTGGGGGGAACACAGATACGCAGTATTTT
TRBV7-8,-,TRBJ2-7,-,CASSQGAGPQYEQYF,TGTGCCAGCAGCCAGGGTGCGGGGCCCCAGTACGAGCAGTACTTC
TRBV7-2,TRBD2,TRBJ2-3,-,CASSSGLAGGRYSTDTQYF,TGTGCCAGCAGCTCAGGACTAGCGGGGGGGCGATATAGCACAGATACGCAGTATTTT
TRBV28,-,TRBJ1-6,-,CASSLPAYNSPLHF,TGTGCCAGCAGTTTACCGGCTTATAATTCACCCCTCCACTTT
TRBV5-1,TRBD1,TRBJ1-2,-,CASSLAGGQSGGYTF,TGCGCCAGCAGCTTGGCCGGGGGACAGTCTGGTGGCTACACCTTC
TRBV7-2,-,TRBJ1-6,-,CASSPFVGPLHF,TGTGCCAGCAGCCCCTTCGTCGGGCCCCTCCACTTT
TRBV6-5,-,TRBJ1-2,once,CATYAVNYGYTF,TGTGCCACCTACGCGGTTAACTATGGCTACACCTTC
TRBV6-2/TRBV6-3,-,TRBJ1-2,once,CASSDRSYGYTF,TGTGCCAGCAGTGACAGGAGCTATGGCTACACCTTC
TRBV5-1,-,TRBJ1-2,-,CASSLNQGPLAIGYTF,TGCGCCAGCAGCCTAAATCAGGGGCCCTTGGCTATAGGCTACACCTTC
TRBV28,-,TRBJ1-2,-,CASSYPGVKGYTF,TGTGCCAGCAGCTATCCCGGGGTGAAGGGCTACACCTTC
TRBV7-2,-,TRBJ2-5,-,CASSLAGGYQETQYF,TGTGCCAGCAGCTTGGCAGGGGGGTACCAAGAGACCCAGTACTTC
TRBV5-4,-,TRBJ1-3,-,CASSSPGPSGGNTIYF,TGTGCCAGCAGTTCTCCGGGACCCTCGGGGGGAAACACCATATATTTT
TRBV29-1,TRBD1,TRBJ1-3,-,CSVRTETGAGNTIYF,TGCAGCGTAAGAACCGAAACAGGGGCTGGAAACACCATATATTTT
TRBV19,-,TRBJ1-3,-,CAAGATEGNTIYF,TGTGCCGCCGGGGCGACAGAAGGCAACACCATATATTTT
TRBV14,-,TRBJ1-1,-,CASSQYSRVDAFF,TGTGCCAGCAGCCAATACTCGAGGGTCGACGCTTTCTTT
TRBV18,-,TRBJ2-5,once,CASSPTGRGIKETQYF,TGTGCCAGCTCACCTACCGGACGGGGAATTAAAGAGACCCAGTACTTC
TRBV27,TRBD1,TRBJ1-2,-,CASRGQGWGYTF,TGTGCCAGCAGGGGACAGGGTTGGGGCTACACCTTC
TRBV3-1/TRBV3-2,-,TRBJ1-3,-,CASSRRGAGNTIYF,TGTGCCAGCAGCCGTCGCGGAGCTGGAAACACCATATATTTT
TRBV11-3,TRBD1,TRBJ2-2,-,CASSLGRTGNTGELFF,TGTGCCAGCAGCTTAGGAAGGACAGGGAACACCGGGGAGCTGTTTTTT
TRBV6-5,TRBD2,TRBJ2-5,-,CASSVGTSGQETQYF,TGTGCCAGCAGCGTCGGGACTAGCGGGCAAGAGACCCAGTACTTC
TRBV5-1,-,TRBJ1-2,-,CASSLGRGDGYTF,TGCGCCAGCAGCTTGGGAAGGGGCGATGGCTACACCTTC
TRBV7-9,TRBD1,TRBJ1-5,once,CASSSTGGAGNQPQHF,TGTGCCAGCAGCTCTACAGGGGGTGCGGGCAATCAGCCCCAGCATTTT
TRBV6-5,TRBD1,TRBJ2-7,-,CASRAGQGGEQYF,TGTGCCAGCAGAGCGGGACAGGGCGGGGAGCAGTACTTC
TRBV18,TRBD2,TRBJ2-3,-,CASSPSLAGGQDTQYF,TGTGCCAGCTCACCATCCCTCGCGGGGGGGCAAGATACGCAGTATTTT
TRBV3-1/TRBV3-2,-,TRBJ1-5,-,CASSPRSLRGNQPQHF,TGTGCCAGCAGCCCCCGGAGCCTTAGAGGCAATCAGCCCCAGCATTTT
TRBV6-4,TRBD1,TRBJ1-1,-,CASTSDRGNTEAFF,TGTGCCAGCACCTCGGACAGGGGGAACACTGAAGCTTTCTTT
TRBV2,TRBD1,TRBJ2-2,once,CASTGGTGDMAGELFF,TGTGCCAGCACTGGGGGGACAGGGGACATGGCCGGGGAGCTGTTTTTT
TRBV10-2,TRBD2,TRBJ2-2,-,CASSDWDYPSGGELFF,TGCGCCAGCAGTGACTGGGACTACCCTTCTGGCGGGGAGCTGTTTTTT
TRBV20-1,-,TRBJ2-7,-,CSASIPTGSLEQYF,TGCAGTGCTAGTATCCCGACAGGTTCTTTGGAGCAGTACTTC
TRBV19,TRBD2,TRBJ2-3,-,CASTPGRIAGGPWDTQYF,TGTGCCAGTACCCCAGGGCGTATAGCGGGGGGGCCTTGGGATACGCAGTATTTT
TRBV19,-,TRBJ1-5,once,CASRKGTPYSNQPQHF,TGTGCCAGTAGGAAGGGGACACCCTATAGCAATCAGCCCCAGCATTTT
TRBV19,-,TRBJ1-3,-,CASRSLGTPGGNTIYF,TGTGCCAGTAGATCCTTGGGGACCCCCGGGGGAAACACCATATATTTT
TRBV12-3/TRBV12-4,-,TRBJ2-7,-,CASSFGTSYEQYF,TGTGCCAGCAGTTTCGGCACTTCCTACGAGCAGTACTTC
TRBV18,-,TRBJ1-5,-,CASSPRDSNQPQHF,TGTGCCAGCTCACCCCGGGACAGCAATCAGCCCCAGCATTTT